This T cell receptor (beta chain) was sequenced for a study of shared clonotypes between healthy human individuals. Method: immunoSEQ multiplex PCR; TCRdb's copy keeps in-frame clones and lacks some. The table includes about 2 million clones, about 95% detected once. Germline lookup yields CDR1 MNHEY and CDR2 SMNVEV (reference sequence). With V trimmed by 6 bases and J by 2 bases, 12 bases remained unmatched. CDR3 length equals 16 residues. Naive CD8 cells were CD45RO-negative, positively selected for CCR7, excluding terminally differentiated effector memory CD45RA+ cells. This chain uses TRBV27 with TRBJ2-7; 8 bases are shared with TRBD1. Sample: naive CD8+ T cells sorted from blood. The origin of this receptor is a young man in good health. DNA for the CDR3: TGTGCCAGCAGCTCCCAGGGGGCGCAGGGACCCTACGAGCAGTACTTC. It is translated as CASSSQGAQGPYEQYF.